The entry that follows covers one T cell receptor (beta chain) sequence. The antigen remains undetermined. Germline CDR1 reads MNHNY; CDR2 reads SVGAGI (reference sequence). This CDR3 has 12 residues. V was shortened by 0 bases and J by 5 bases, with 5 bases between the two germline ends. From the reads, TCRdb called clonotypes with MiXCR, one entry per CDR3 protein. The data hold around 570,000 distinct CDR3 sequences, with around two fifths observed a single time. This sample stems from a study of T cell repertoires in cytomegalovirus infection. Whole-study context: Both CMV infection and a matching HLA type were indicated by public TCR beta signatures.

The receptor's source is a human donor in good health (CMV status not recorded). Some clones in this sample may be carry-over from other donors' samples. The input for sequencing was cultured PBMCs, taken from culture after CMV antigen stimulation. The chain has TRBV6-6 and TRBJ2-7; D unclear. Written as DNA, the CDR3 is TGTGCCAGCAGTTACTCTCTACACGAGCAGTACTTC. Its translation: CASSYSLHEQYF.